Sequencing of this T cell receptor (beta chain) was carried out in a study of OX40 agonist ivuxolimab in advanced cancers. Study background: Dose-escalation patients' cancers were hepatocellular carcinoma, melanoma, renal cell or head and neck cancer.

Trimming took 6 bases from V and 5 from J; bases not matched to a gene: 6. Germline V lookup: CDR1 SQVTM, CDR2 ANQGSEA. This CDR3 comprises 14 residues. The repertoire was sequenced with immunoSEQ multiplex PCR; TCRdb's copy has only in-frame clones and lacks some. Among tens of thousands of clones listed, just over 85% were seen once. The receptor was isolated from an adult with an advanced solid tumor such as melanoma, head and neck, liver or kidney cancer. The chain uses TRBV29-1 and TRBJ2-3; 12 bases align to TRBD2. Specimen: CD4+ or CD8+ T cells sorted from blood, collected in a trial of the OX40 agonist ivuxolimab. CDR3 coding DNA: TGCAGCGTCGCCCCGGGACTAGCGGGAGATACGCAGTATTTT. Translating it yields CSVAPGLAGDTQYF.